The present T cell receptor (beta chain) was sequenced within a study of blood T cell repertoires in COVID-19. The overall study: COVID-19 samples, acute and convalescent, were from the United States, Italy and Spain. In each case, the material was cDNA or gDNA derived from T cells, B-cell-depleted T cells, or PBMCs.

Per the original methods: Counts of nucleated cells, estimated from reference gene primer amplification, were obtained. TCRdb keeps only in-frame clones here, not all; method: immunoSEQ multiplex PCR. Clone size and the V and J calls come from that table; the DNA yielded D and trimming. The sample contains about 250,000 clones, 75% to 90% of which appear only once. From germline, CDR1 is SGDLS and CDR2 YYNGEE. Trimming pared 0 bases from V and 0 bases from J, leaving 13 bases between. The CDR3 is 17 amino acids. The chain joins TRBV9 to TRBJ2-1; a possible D gene is TRBD2 (6 bases). The sequenced sample consisted of peripheral blood. This receptor was identified in a woman aged 40 to 50 who had recovered from COVID-19. In DNA, the CDR3 is TGTGCCAGCAGCGTAGATTACGAGCGGGTCTCCTACAATGAGCAGTTCTTC. Its protein is CASSVDYERVSYNEQFF. Combining the CDR3 with reference TRBV9 and TRBJ2-1 gives the whole variable domain DSGVTQTPKHLITATGQRVTLRCSPRSGDLSVYWYQQSLDQGLQFLIQYYNGEERAKGNILERFSAQQFPDLHSELNLSSLELGDSALYFCASSVDYERVSYNEQFFGPGTRLTVL.